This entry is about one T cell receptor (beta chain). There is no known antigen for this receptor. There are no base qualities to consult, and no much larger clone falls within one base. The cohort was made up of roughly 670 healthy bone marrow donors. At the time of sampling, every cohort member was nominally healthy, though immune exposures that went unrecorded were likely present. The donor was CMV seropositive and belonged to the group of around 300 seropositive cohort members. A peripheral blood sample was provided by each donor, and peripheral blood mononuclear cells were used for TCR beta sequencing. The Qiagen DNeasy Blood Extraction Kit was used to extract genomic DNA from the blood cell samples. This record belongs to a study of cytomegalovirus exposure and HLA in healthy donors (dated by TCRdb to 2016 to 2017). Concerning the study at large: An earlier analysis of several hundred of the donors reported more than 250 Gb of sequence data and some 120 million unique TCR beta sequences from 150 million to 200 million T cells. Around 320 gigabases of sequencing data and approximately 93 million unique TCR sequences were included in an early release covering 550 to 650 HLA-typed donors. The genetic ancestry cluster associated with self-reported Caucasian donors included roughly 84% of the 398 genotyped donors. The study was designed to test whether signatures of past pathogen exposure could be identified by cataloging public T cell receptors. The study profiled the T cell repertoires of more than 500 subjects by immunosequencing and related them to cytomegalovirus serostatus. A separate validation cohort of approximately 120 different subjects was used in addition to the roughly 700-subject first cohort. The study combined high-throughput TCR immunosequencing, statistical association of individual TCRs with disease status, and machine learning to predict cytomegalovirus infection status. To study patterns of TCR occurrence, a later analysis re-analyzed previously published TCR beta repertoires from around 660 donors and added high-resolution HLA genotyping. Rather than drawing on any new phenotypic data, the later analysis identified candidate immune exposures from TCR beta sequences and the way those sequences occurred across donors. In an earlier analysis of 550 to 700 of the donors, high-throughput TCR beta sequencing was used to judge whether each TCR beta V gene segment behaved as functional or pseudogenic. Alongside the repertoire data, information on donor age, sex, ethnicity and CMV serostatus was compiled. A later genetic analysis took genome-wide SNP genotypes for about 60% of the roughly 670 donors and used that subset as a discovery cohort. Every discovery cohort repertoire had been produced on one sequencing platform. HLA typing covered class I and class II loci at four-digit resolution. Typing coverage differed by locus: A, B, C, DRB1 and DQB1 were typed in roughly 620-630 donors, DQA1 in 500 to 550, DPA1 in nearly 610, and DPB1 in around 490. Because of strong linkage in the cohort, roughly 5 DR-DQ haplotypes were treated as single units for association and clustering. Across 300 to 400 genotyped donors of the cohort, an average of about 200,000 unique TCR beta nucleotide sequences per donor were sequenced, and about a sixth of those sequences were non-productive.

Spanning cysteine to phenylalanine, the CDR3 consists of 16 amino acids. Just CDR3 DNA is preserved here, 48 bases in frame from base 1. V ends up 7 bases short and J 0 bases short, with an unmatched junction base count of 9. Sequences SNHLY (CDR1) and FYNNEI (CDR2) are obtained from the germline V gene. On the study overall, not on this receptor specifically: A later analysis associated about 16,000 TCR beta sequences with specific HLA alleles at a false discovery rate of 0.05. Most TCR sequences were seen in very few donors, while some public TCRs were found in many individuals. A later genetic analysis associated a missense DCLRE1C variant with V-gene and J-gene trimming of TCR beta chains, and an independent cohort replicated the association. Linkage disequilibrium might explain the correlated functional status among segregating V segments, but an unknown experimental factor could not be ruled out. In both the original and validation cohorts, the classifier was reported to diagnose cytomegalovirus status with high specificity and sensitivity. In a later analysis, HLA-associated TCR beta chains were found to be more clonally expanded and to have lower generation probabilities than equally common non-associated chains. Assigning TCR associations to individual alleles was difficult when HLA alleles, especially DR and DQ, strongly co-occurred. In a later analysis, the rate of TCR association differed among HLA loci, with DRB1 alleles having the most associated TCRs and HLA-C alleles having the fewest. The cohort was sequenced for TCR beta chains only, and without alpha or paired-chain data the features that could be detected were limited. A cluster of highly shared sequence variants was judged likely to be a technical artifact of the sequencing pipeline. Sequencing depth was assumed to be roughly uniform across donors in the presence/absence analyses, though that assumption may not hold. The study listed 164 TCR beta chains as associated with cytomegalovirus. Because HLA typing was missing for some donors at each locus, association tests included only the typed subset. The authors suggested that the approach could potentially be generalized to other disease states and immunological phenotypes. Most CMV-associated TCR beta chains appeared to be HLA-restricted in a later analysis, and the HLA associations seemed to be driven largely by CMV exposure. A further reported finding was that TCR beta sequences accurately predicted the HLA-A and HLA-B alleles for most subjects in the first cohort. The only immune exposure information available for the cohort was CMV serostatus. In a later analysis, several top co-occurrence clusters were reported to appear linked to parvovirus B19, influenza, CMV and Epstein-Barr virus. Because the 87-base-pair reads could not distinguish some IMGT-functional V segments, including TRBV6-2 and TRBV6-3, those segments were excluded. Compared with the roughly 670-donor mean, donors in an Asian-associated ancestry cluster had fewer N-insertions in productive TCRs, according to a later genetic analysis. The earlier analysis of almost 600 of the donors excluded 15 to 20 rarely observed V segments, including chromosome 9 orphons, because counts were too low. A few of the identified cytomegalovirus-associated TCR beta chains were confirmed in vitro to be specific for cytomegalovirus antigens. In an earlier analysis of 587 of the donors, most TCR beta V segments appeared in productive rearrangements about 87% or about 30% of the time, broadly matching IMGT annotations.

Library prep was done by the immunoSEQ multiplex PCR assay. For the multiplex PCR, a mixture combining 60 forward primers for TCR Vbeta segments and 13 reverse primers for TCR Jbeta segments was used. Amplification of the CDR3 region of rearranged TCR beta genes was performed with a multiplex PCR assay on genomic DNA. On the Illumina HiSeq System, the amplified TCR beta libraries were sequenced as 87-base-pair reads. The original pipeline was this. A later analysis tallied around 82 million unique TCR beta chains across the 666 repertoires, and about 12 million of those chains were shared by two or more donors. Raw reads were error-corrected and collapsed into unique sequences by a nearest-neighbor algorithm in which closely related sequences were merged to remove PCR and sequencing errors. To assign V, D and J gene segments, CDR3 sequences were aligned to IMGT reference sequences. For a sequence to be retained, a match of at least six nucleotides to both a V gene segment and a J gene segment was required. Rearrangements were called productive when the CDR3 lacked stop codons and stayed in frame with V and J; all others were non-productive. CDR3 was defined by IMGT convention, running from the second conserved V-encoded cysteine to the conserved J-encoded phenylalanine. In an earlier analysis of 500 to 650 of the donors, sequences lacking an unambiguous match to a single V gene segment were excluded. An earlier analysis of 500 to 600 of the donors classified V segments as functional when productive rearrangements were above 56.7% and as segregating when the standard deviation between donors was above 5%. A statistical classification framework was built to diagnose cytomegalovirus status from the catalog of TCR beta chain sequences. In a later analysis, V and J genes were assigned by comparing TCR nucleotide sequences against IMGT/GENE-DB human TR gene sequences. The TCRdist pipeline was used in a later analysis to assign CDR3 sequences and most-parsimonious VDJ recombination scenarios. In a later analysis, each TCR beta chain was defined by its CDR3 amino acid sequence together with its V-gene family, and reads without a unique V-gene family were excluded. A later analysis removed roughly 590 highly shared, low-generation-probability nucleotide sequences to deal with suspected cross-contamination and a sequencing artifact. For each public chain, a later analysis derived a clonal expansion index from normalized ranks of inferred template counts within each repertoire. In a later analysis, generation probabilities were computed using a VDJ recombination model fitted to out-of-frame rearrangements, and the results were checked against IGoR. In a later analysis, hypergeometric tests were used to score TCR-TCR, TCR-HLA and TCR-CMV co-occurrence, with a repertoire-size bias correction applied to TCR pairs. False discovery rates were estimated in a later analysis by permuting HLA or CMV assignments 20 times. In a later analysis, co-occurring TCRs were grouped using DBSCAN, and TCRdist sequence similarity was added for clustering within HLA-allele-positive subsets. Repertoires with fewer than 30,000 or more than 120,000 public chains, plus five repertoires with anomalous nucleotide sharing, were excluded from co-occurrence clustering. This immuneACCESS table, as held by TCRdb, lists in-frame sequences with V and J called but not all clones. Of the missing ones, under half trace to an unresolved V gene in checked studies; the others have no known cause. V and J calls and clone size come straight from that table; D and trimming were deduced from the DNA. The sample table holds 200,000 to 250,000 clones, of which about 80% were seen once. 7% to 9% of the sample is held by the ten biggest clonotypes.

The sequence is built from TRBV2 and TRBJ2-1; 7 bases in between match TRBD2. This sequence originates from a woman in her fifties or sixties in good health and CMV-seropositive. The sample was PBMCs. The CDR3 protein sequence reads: CASTRAGPSSYNEQFF. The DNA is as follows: TGTGCCAGCACCCGAGCGGGGCCGAGCTCCTACAATGAGCAGTTCTTC.